This T cell receptor beta chain appears in the sequencing data of a study of cytomegalovirus exposure and HLA in healthy donors. CDR3 length: 18 amino acids. Losses at the gene ends were 4 bases for V and 0 bases for J; bases not matched to a gene: 6. CDR1 SGHNT and CDR2 YYREEE come from the germline V gene (reference sequence). Study outcomes and limitations: The authors excluded some V segments, including TRBV6-2 and TRBV6-3, as indistinguishable. Accurate predictions that matched the HLA-A and HLA-B alleles of most subjects were reportedly made from TCR beta sequences.

60 Vbeta and 13 Jbeta primers were used in PCR. Repertoires were generated with immunoSEQ multiplex PCR, while TCRdb's copy carries only in-frame clones and drops some. The repertoire holds 150,000 to 200,000 clones, approximately 80% seen once, with less than 3.5% in the top ten. A note on this clone: The antigen remains unidentified.

This TCR was recovered from a female donor in good health and CMV-seronegative. The chain carries TRBV5-4 and TRBJ2-3, with 15 bases matching TRBD2. Sequencing was performed on PBMCs. The CDR3 DNA follows: TGTGCCAGCAGCCGGGGACTAGCGGGGGGTCCGAGCACAGATACGCAGTATTTT. Protein sequence: CASSRGLAGGPSTDTQYF.